A single sample gave rise to the 31 T cell receptor beta chains below, sequenced in a study of blood T cell repertoires in COVID-19. Data came from immunoSEQ multiplex PCR; TCRdb stores just in-frame clones and leaves some out. This sample has approximately 52,000 clones, with about 93% found just once. The sample consisted of peripheral blood. The origin of the receptors is a human donor with active COVID-19. The donor label of this sample is uncertain.

V is TRBV19 and J is TRBJ1-5, with 7 bases aligning to TRBD1. Germline V gives CDR1 LNHDA, CDR2 SQIVND (reference sequence). Trimming at V came to 0 bases and at J to 3 bases, leaving 5 bases not matched to a gene. This CDR3 contains 16 residues. DNA of the CDR3: TGTGCCAGTAGTATAGATCCGGGACAGATCAATCAGCCCCAGCATTTT. It specifies CASSIDPGQINQPQHF.

CDR3 coding DNA: TGTGCCAGCAGCTTAGAACAATCGGAGACCCAGTACTTC. As protein: CASSLEQSETQYF. This chain connects TRBV13 to TRBJ2-5; no clear D gene. The V gene's germline CDR1 is PRHDT and CDR2 FYEKMQ (reference sequence). The CDR3 contains 13 residues. V was trimmed by 1 base and J by 5 bases, leaving 8 bases between them.

This clone was counted once. The genes are TRBV15 and TRBJ1-1; 8 bases align to TRBD1. This CDR3 is 13 amino acids long. The germline gives CDR1 LNHNV, CDR2 YYDKDF (reference sequence). The junction had 5 bases not matched to a gene; V was cut back by 0 bases and J by 11 bases. The CDR3 here is CATSRDPDRAAFF. For the CDR3, the DNA is TGTGCCACCAGCAGAGATCCGGACAGGGCTGCTTTCTTT.

This clone has just a few counts. This sequence joins TRBV27 and TRBJ2-7, with TRBD1 matching over 8 bases. The CDR3 runs to 15 residues. Germline CDR1 MNHEY, CDR2 SMNVEV (reference sequence). V shed 5 bases, J shed 2 bases, and the junction held 8 bases outside the gene matches. The CDR3 DNA is TGTGCCAGCAGTCTCACAGGGGGTCTCACCTACGAGCAGTACTTC. Translating gives CASSLTGGLTYEQYF.

This sequence joins TRBV2 and TRBJ1-5, with a possible D match to TRBD1 (5 bases). Germline V CDR1 and CDR2: SNHLY, FYNNEI. V lost 6 bases, J lost 7 bases, and 16 bases lay in between. The CDR3 loop spans 14 amino acids. The CDR3 nucleotides are TGTGCCAGCAGGCCCACGGGGGACGTACAGCCCCAGCATTTT. Translated: CASRPTGDVQPQHF.

The CDR3 bases are TGTGCCAGCAGTGAAGCTCAGTACAGGGGGCTTGAAAAACTGTTTTTT. Protein: CASSEAQYRGLEKLFF. This chain joins TRBV25-1 and TRBJ1-4; 9 nucleotides align to TRBD1. In germline, CDR1 is MGHDK, CDR2 SYGVNS. This CDR3 spans 16 amino acids. V was clipped by 2 bases and J by 7 bases; unmatched bases: 8.

This clone was found once. J is TRBJ2-7 and V is TRBV3-1 (or the pseudogene TRBV3-2), with 9 bases identical to TRBD1. This CDR3 spans 14 amino acids. Trimming at V came to 4 bases and at J to 4 bases, leaving 5 bases not matched to a gene. Germline assignment: CDR1 LGHDT and CDR2 YNNKEL (reference sequence). The CDR3 region is CASSRSGQGYEQYF. The CDR3 DNA follows: TGTGCCAGCAGCCGGTCGGGACAGGGATACGAGCAGTACTTC.

The chain recombines TRBV9 with TRBJ1-5, with 11 bases lining up with TRBD1. This CDR3 contains 15 residues. Germline V CDR1 and CDR2: SGDLS, YYNGEE. With 0 bases clipped from V and 5 bases from J, the junction kept 1 base outside the gene matches. The DNA for the CDR3 is TGTGCCAGCAGCGTAGAGGGACAGGGGGATCAGCCCCAGCATTTT. It translates to CASSVEGQGDQPQHF.

V gene TRBV28 combines with J gene TRBJ2-1; 9 bases agree with TRBD2. J lost 5 bases, V lost 7 bases, and 12 bases had no gene match. The CDR3 is 16 residues long. Germline loops: CDR1 MDHEN, CDR2 SYDVKM. The CDR3 DNA reads as TGTGCCAGCAAAACCACGGGACTAGCCTTCGACAATGAGCAGTTCTTC. Translated, it gives CASKTTGLAFDNEQFF.

The chain combines TRBV7-6 with TRBJ2-2; a possible D gene is TRBD2 (5 bases). The CDR3 runs to 16 residues. V dropped 1 base and J dropped 4 bases, with 13 bases sitting between them. Germline V CDR1 and CDR2: SGHVS, FNYEAQ. The CDR3 DNA reads as TGTGCCAGCAGCTTAGAGAGCGGATCCGGCACCGGGGAGCTGTTTTTT. The encoded protein is CASSLESGSGTGELFF.

V is TRBV4-2 and J is TRBJ1-4, with TRBD1 matching over 8 bases. Germline V CDR1 and CDR2: LGHNA, YNFKEQ. Trimming at V came to 0 bases and at J to 5 bases, leaving 8 bases not matched to a gene. CDR3 size: 17 residues. CDR3 region: CASSQDPYRGANEKLFF. The CDR3 nucleotides are TGTGCCAGCAGCCAAGATCCGTACAGGGGGGCGAATGAAAAACTGTTTTTT.

V and J are TRBV7-3 and TRBJ2-2; TRBD1 might be the D (6 bases). The V and J ends lost 4 bases and 6 bases respectively, with 9 bases between them. CDR1 and CDR2 from the germline V gene are SGHTA and FQGTGA. The CDR3 length is 13 residues. The CDR3 nucleotides read TGTGCCAGCAGCTCAGGACAGCCCGGGGAGCTGTTTTTT. This codes for CASSSGQPGELFF. The full variable domain, its missing parts supplied by reference TRBV7-3 and TRBJ2-2, is GAGVSQTPSNKVTEKGKYVELRCDPISGHTALYWYRQSLGQGPEFLIYFQGTGAADDSGLPNDRFFAVRPEGSVSTLKIQRTERGDSAVYLCASSSGQPGELFFGEGSRLTVL.

The chain employs TRBV7-9 and TRBJ1-1; D is perhaps TRBD1 (5 bases). Germline CDR1 and CDR2: SEHNR and FQNEAQ (reference sequence). The V and J ends lost 1 base and 4 bases respectively, with 13 bases between them. This CDR3 region has 15 residues. The CDR3 is CASSLVTGTGTEAFF. In DNA form, the CDR3 reads TGTGCCAGCAGCTTAGTCACAGGCACGGGCACTGAAGCTTTCTTT.

This chain connects TRBV6-2 or TRBV6-3 to TRBJ2-7, with 11 bases aligning to TRBD2. The V segment lost 7 bases and the J segment 6 bases; nucleotides outside the gene matches: 11. Germline V CDR1 and CDR2: MNHEY, SVGEGT. This CDR3 region has 15 residues. Here the CDR3 reads CASTPGGLAGGEQYF. CDR3 in DNA: TGTGCCAGCACCCCGGGAGGGCTAGCGGGAGGCGAGCAGTACTTC.

This sequence joins TRBV30 and TRBJ2-1; 7 positions match TRBD2. This CDR3 has 14 residues. J was trimmed by 6 bases and V by 5 bases; bases with no gene match: 10. From germline, CDR1 is GTSNPN and CDR2 SVGIG (reference sequence). CDR3 sequence: CAWAGGSTFNEQFF. In DNA form, the CDR3 reads TGTGCCTGGGCTGGCGGGAGTACCTTCAATGAGCAGTTCTTC.

This clone was counted at least ten times. The gene calls are TRBV19 and TRBJ1-2; 8 bases match TRBD1. This CDR3 is built from 16 residues. Germline loops: CDR1 LNHDA, CDR2 SQIVND (reference sequence). V was pared by 5 bases and J by 4 bases, with 12 bases of the junction left unmatched. The CDR3 sequence: CASSFGQGPVGYGYTF. The CDR3 nucleotides read TGTGCCAGTAGTTTCGGACAGGGCCCAGTGGGCTATGGCTACACCTTC. Complete variable domain (other parts from reference TRBV19 and TRBJ1-2): DGGITQSPKYLFRKEGQNVTLSCEQNLNHDAMYWYRQDPGQGLRLIYYSQIVNDFQKGDIAEGYSVSREKKESFPLTVTSAQKNPTAFYLCASSFGQGPVGYGYTFGSGTRLTVV.

This chain links TRBV6-2 or TRBV6-3 with TRBJ2-2, with TRBD1 identical over 11 bases. The CDR3 totals 16 residues. Trimming took 5 bases from V and 7 from J; bases not matched to a gene: 9. Germline V gives CDR1 MNHEY, CDR2 SVGEGT. The CDR3 DNA follows: TGTGCCAGCAGTCTTTGGACAGGGGGCAGTATCGGGGAGCTGTTTTTT. This translates into CASSLWTGGSIGELFF.

The chain links TRBV5-6 to TRBJ2-7; D uncertain. Germline-derived CDR1 and CDR2 are SGHDT and YYEEEE. The CDR3 sequence is 12 residues long. V lost 0 bases and J lost 3, with 4 bases in between. Here the CDR3 DNA reads TGTGCCAGCAGCTTGGGACACTACGAGCAGTACGTC. This codes for CASSLGHYEQYV.

The CDR3 DNA reads TGTGCCAGCAGTGAAGGGGGCGGGAGCACTGAAGCTTTCTTT. Translated, it gives CASSEGGGSTEAFF. The chain uses TRBV6-1 and TRBJ1-1, with D possibly being TRBD1 (5 bases). The CDR3 contains 14 residues. Germline-derived CDR1 and CDR2 are MNHNS and SASEGT. Deletions cut 1 base from V and 4 bases from J, with 10 bases between.

This sequence joins TRBV7-2 and TRBJ2-3; 10 bases match TRBD2. The CDR3 runs to 16 residues. Germline CDR1 is SGHTA and CDR2 is FQGNSA. The junction had 2 bases not matched to a gene; V was cut back by 2 bases and J by 0 bases. Here the CDR3 reads CASSLLTSGSTDTQYF. In DNA, the CDR3 is TGTGCCAGCAGCTTACTGACTAGCGGGAGCACAGATACGCAGTATTTT.

The chain joins TRBV4-2 to TRBJ2-2; D possibly corresponds to TRBD2 (6 bases). The CDR3 contains 15 residues. Germline-derived CDR1 and CDR2 are LGHNA and YNFKEQ. V was trimmed by 6 bases and J by 0 bases, leaving 11 bases between them. The chain's CDR3 is CASRPGGPNTGELFF. The CDR3 DNA is TGTGCCAGCAGGCCCGGGGGTCCGAACACCGGGGAGCTGTTTTTT.

Here the CDR3 reads CASSDTGGQETQYF. The CDR3, as DNA: TGTGCCAGCAGTGATACGGGGGGCCAAGAGACCCAGTACTTC. The gene calls are TRBV6-1 and TRBJ2-5; 7 positions match TRBD2. The CDR3 extends over 14 amino acids. Trimming at V came to 3 bases and at J to 1 base, leaving 2 bases not matched to a gene. From germline, CDR1 is MNHNS and CDR2 SASEGT.

The gene calls are TRBV12-3 or TRBV12-4 and TRBJ2-7; tentatively, D is TRBD1 (5 bases). This CDR3 contains 13 residues. Trimming pared 3 bases from V and 6 bases from J, leaving 12 bases between. The CDR3 loop reads CASSLNAGREQYV. The CDR3 DNA reads as TGTGCCAGCAGTTTGAACGCAGGGCGCGAGCAGTACGTC.

The chain employs TRBV27 and TRBJ2-1, with 8 bases identical to TRBD1. The ends lost 7 bases at V and 4 bases at J; junction bases unmatched: 9. Germline V gene sequence: CDR1 MNHEY, CDR2 SMNVEV (reference sequence). CDR3 length: 15 amino acids. The DNA for the CDR3 is TGTGCCAGCACCAGCCTCGGGACAGGTTACAATGAGCAGTTCTTC. This sequence encodes CASTSLGTGYNEQFF.

The gene calls are TRBV4-3 and TRBJ1-1, with 8 bases aligning to TRBD1. Germline V CDR1 and CDR2: LGHNA, YSLEER. J lost 4 bases, V lost 0 bases, and 4 bases had no gene match. The CDR3 consists of 15 residues. CDR3 protein: CASSQEAGGGTEAFF. CDR3 coding DNA: TGCGCCAGCAGCCAAGAGGCAGGGGGCGGCACTGAAGCTTTCTTT.

The rearrangement joins TRBV19 to TRBJ2-6, with a possible D match to TRBD2 (6 bases). V lost 7 bases and J 1 base, leaving 14 bases between the germline ends. This CDR3 has 16 residues. Germline-derived CDR1 and CDR2 are LNHDA and SQIVND (reference sequence). The DNA of the CDR3 is TGTGCCAGTATGGAGGGAGGTTTTTCTGGGGCCAACGTCCTGACTTTC. This sequence encodes CASMEGGFSGANVLTF.

A single count supports this clone. V and J are TRBV27 and TRBJ1-5; 8 bases agree with TRBD1. V dropped 4 bases and J dropped 6; count of bases not matched to a gene: 8. Germline V gene data show CDR1 as MNHEY and CDR2 as SMNVEV (reference sequence). The CDR3 runs to 15 residues. The CDR3 nucleotides read TGTGCCAGCAGTTACAGGGGGACAGGTTCTCAGCCCCAGCATTTT. Residues: CASSYRGTGSQPQHF.

The rearrangement links TRBV19 to TRBJ1-5; 7 positions match TRBD1. From germline, CDR1 is LNHDA and CDR2 SQIVND (reference sequence). V was clipped by 3 bases and J by 4 bases; unmatched bases: 6. This CDR3 spans 15 amino acids. Written as DNA, the CDR3 is TGTGCCAGTAGTATTTGGCAGGGGGGAAATCAGCCCCAGCATTTT. Residues: CASSIWQGGNQPQHF.

The CDR3 sequence: CASSKEGGGNQPQHF. The CDR3 DNA reads as TGTGCCAGCAGCAAAGAGGGGGGAGGGAATCAGCCCCAGCATTTT. The chain uses TRBV21-1 and TRBJ1-5. TRBV21-1 corresponds to a pseudogene. CDR3 length: 15 amino acids.

The V call is TRBV20-1, the J call TRBJ2-7; no reliable D call. Germline lookup yields CDR1 DFQATT and CDR2 SNEGSKA (reference sequence). Trimming stripped 5 bases from V and 3 bases from J, with 8 bases between. This CDR3 contains 11 residues. The CDR3 is CSAFEDYEQYF. For the CDR3, the DNA is TGCAGTGCTTTCGAGGACTACGAGCAGTACTTC.

This chain joins TRBV6-5 and TRBJ2-5; perhaps TRBD2 as D (5 bases). Germline-derived CDR1 and CDR2 are MNHEY and SVGAGI. Trimming pared 2 bases from V and 8 bases from J, leaving 15 bases between. The CDR3 runs to 14 residues. CDR3 nucleotides: TGTGCCAGCAGTTACCAATCGAACGGGGATACCCAGTACTTC. Its translation is CASSYQSNGDTQYF.